A selection of T cell receptor beta chains follows, all from one sample in a study of blood T cell repertoires in COVID-19. Some clones are missing from TCRdb's copy, which holds only in-frame ones; the method was immunoSEQ multiplex PCR. This repertoire shows approximately 210,000 clones, more than 80% found once; its top ten account for 2% to 2.5%. Sequencing was carried out using peripheral blood. The receptors were sampled from a young man who had recovered from COVID-19. CDR3s include the opening cysteine and the closing phenylalanine or tryptophan. Fields, in order: J gene, V gene, clone size, D gene, CDR3 protein, CDR3 DNA. A D gene is named only where the DNA matches it firmly. Clone size is not always given. Where it is, it says once, few, many or a class for expanded clones.

J gene: TRBJ1-4; V gene: TRBV11-2; clone size: .; D gene: TRBD1; CDR3 protein: CASSLVGTANEKLFF; CDR3 DNA: TGTGCCAGCAGCTTAGTGGGGACAGCCAATGAAAAACTGTTTTTT
J gene: TRBJ2-1; V gene: TRBV11-3; clone size: .; D gene: .; CDR3 protein: CASSLSKNEQFF; CDR3 DNA: TGTGCCAGCAGCTTATCCAAAAATGAGCAGTTCTTC
J gene: TRBJ1-1; V gene: TRBV19; clone size: .; D gene: TRBD1; CDR3 protein: CASSPGTGITEAFF; CDR3 DNA: TGTGCCAGTAGCCCCGGGACAGGAATCACTGAAGCTTTCTTT
J gene: TRBJ2-2; V gene: TRBV19; clone size: many; D gene: TRBD1; CDR3 protein: CASSRDRGRTGELFF; CDR3 DNA: TGTGCCAGCTCCCGGGACAGGGGGCGCACCGGGGAGCTGTTTTTT
J gene: TRBJ2-5; V gene: TRBV19; clone size: .; D gene: .; CDR3 protein: CASSTWQQETQYF; CDR3 DNA: TGTGCCAGTAGTACCTGGCAGCAAGAGACCCAGTACTTC
J gene: TRBJ1-3; V gene: TRBV13; clone size: few; D gene: TRBD1; CDR3 protein: CASGQGHFGNTIYF; CDR3 DNA: TGTGCCAGCGGACAGGGACATTTTGGAAACACCATATATTTT
J gene: TRBJ1-5; V gene: TRBV3-1/TRBV3-2; clone size: .; D gene: .; CDR3 protein: CASSQERGTNQPQHF; CDR3 DNA: TGTGCCAGCAGCCAAGAGCGGGGTACCAATCAGCCCCAGCATTTT
J gene: TRBJ2-5; V gene: TRBV2; clone size: .; D gene: .; CDR3 protein: CASSTNLQETQYF; CDR3 DNA: TGTGCCAGCAGTACAAACCTTCAAGAGACCCAGTACTTC
J gene: TRBJ1-1; V gene: TRBV13; clone size: .; D gene: .; CDR3 protein: CASSLIRNTEAFF; CDR3 DNA: TGTGCCAGCAGCTTAATCAGGAACACTGAAGCTTTCTTT
J gene: TRBJ1-3; V gene: TRBV5-1; clone size: .; D gene: .; CDR3 protein: CASSLQVNTIYF; CDR3 DNA: TGCGCCAGCAGCTTGCAGGTTAACACCATATATTTT
J gene: TRBJ1-1; V gene: TRBV14; clone size: .; D gene: .; CDR3 protein: CASSQEAAEAFF; CDR3 DNA: TGTGCCAGCAGCCAAGAGGCTGCTGAAGCTTTCTTT
J gene: TRBJ1-5; V gene: TRBV4-1; clone size: .; D gene: TRBD1; CDR3 protein: CASSQAVDRAAQPQHF; CDR3 DNA: TGCGCCAGCAGCCAAGCCGTCGACAGGGCCGCTCAGCCCCAGCATTTT
J gene: TRBJ1-1; V gene: TRBV11-2; clone size: .; D gene: .; CDR3 protein: CASSLEVGRAFF; CDR3 DNA: TGTGCCAGCAGCTTAGAGGTGGGGAGAGCTTTCTTT
J gene: TRBJ2-1; V gene: TRBV13; clone size: .; D gene: .; CDR3 protein: CASSSQGNEQFF; CDR3 DNA: TGTGCCAGCAGTTCCCAGGGAAATGAGCAGTTCTTC
J gene: TRBJ1-2; V gene: TRBV7-9; clone size: .; D gene: .; CDR3 protein: CASSLGEERYGYTF; CDR3 DNA: TGTGCCAGCAGCTTAGGGGAGGAACGTTATGGCTACACCTTC
J gene: TRBJ2-7; V gene: TRBV5-1; clone size: .; D gene: .; CDR3 protein: CASSLVAGASSERYEQYF; CDR3 DNA: TGCGCCAGCAGCTTGGTTGCGGGGGCCAGCTCTGAACGCTACGAGCAGTACTTC
J gene: TRBJ2-5; V gene: TRBV5-1; clone size: .; D gene: TRBD2; CDR3 protein: CASSLGAGEETQYF; CDR3 DNA: TGCGCCAGCAGCCTTGGGGCGGGAGAAGAGACCCAGTACTTC
J gene: TRBJ1-6; V gene: TRBV19; clone size: few; D gene: .; CDR3 protein: CASSIQARTNSPLHF; CDR3 DNA: TGTGCCAGTAGTATACAGGCCAGAACCAATTCACCCCTCCACTTT
J gene: TRBJ1-2; V gene: TRBV5-1; clone size: .; D gene: TRBD1; CDR3 protein: CASSFQGASGYTF; CDR3 DNA: TGCGCCAGCAGCTTTCAGGGGGCGTCTGGCTACACCTTC
J gene: TRBJ2-7; V gene: TRBV2; clone size: once; D gene: .; CDR3 protein: CASTFAGQTEQYF; CDR3 DNA: TGTGCCAGCACGTTCGCCGGACAGACCGAGCAGTACTTC
J gene: TRBJ2-3; V gene: TRBV14; clone size: .; D gene: .; CDR3 protein: CASSHPRRASTDTQYF; CDR3 DNA: TGTGCCAGCAGCCATCCCCGGAGGGCTAGCACAGATACGCAGTATTTT
J gene: TRBJ2-7; V gene: TRBV5-1; clone size: .; D gene: TRBD1; CDR3 protein: CASSWDSLGEQYF; CDR3 DNA: TGCGCCAGCAGCTGGGACAGTCTAGGCGAGCAGTACTTC